A selection of T cell receptor beta chains follows, all from one sample in a study of neoadjuvant nivolumab and ipilimumab in lung cancer. The data were produced by immunoSEQ multiplex PCR, yet TCRdb's version contains in-frame clones alone and is incomplete. The table includes approximately 29,000 clones, approximately 90% detected once. The sequenced sample was peripheral blood, obtained after neoadjuvant nivolumab, alone or with ipilimumab, at or shortly before surgery. These TCRs come from an adult with non-small cell lung cancer. Each CDR3 is given with its conserved first and last residue. Rows may omit the clone size; those that give it use once, few, many or a size class.

j_gene | len | v_gene | abundance | CDR3aa
TRBJ2-5 | 13 | TRBV7-7 | NA | CASSPSGQETQYF
TRBJ2-7 | 15 | TRBV27 | NA | CASSLQLTEVREQYF
TRBJ2-2 | 14 | TRBV18 | NA | CASSPPPNTGELFF
TRBJ2-2 | 15 | TRBV10-2 | NA | CASYGGGLNTGELFF
TRBJ2-7 | 14 | TRBV5-1 | NA | CASSLEGARYEQYF
TRBJ1-6 | 16 | TRBV13 | NA | CASSPIMASGDSPLHF
TRBJ1-1 | 13 | TRBV12-5 | NA | CASGLDGATEAFF
TRBJ1-2 | 19 | TRBV9 | NA | CASSVALTAPNRANYGYTF
TRBJ1-2 | 14 | TRBV5-4 | once | CASSLDGAHYGYTF
TRBJ2-3 | 13 | TRBV15 | NA | CATSRDPTDTQYF
TRBJ2-2 | 15 | TRBV15 | medium-sized | CATSTGTGDTGELFF
TRBJ1-4 | 14 | TRBV4-3 | once | CASSRSGGREKLFF
TRBJ2-6 | 15 | TRBV13 | NA | CASSLRGDGANVLTF
TRBJ2-5 | 13 | TRBV29-1 | NA | CSVGLVGQETQYF
TRBJ1-2 | 15 | TRBV5-1 | NA | CASSPEESSRGGYTF
TRBJ1-3 | 14 | TRBV9 | NA | CASSVSNLLNTIYF
TRBJ2-3 | 17 | TRBV15 | NA | CATSRDGGDLGTDTQYF
TRBJ1-2 | 14 | TRBV2 | few | CASSESSRADGYTF
TRBJ1-2 | 13 | TRBV4-3 | NA | CASSPRGGDGYTF
TRBJ2-7 | 14 | TRBV6-5 | NA | CASSNDGPSYEQYF
TRBJ1-1 | 15 | TRBV11-1 | NA | CASSFGQNLNTEAFF
TRBJ1-1 | 14 | TRBV10-3 | once | CATSVRGVDTEAFF
TRBJ1-1 | 15 | TRBV7-9 | NA | CASTRQGSMNTEAFF
TRBJ2-2 | 15 | TRBV7-6 | NA | CASSLLQTNTGELFF
TRBJ2-3 | 13 | TRBV7-2 | NA | CASSLSPRDTQYF
TRBJ1-4 | 12 | TRBV7-9 | few | CASSLDGRKLFF
TRBJ1-1 | 15 | TRBV25-1 | NA | CASSARTGRNTEAFF
TRBJ1-5 | 14 | TRBV27 | NA | CASSFATGGQPQHF
TRBJ1-2 | 15 | TRBV18 | NA | CASSPSAEARYGYTF
TRBJ2-7 | 16 | TRBV11-1 | NA | CASSLAGQGGSYEQYF
TRBJ1-1 | 13 | TRBV9 | NA | CASSRQGDTEAFF
TRBJ1-1 | 13 | TRBV6-6 | once | CASSLQGHTEAFF
TRBJ2-3 | 14 | TRBV5-1 | NA | CASSWSPLADTQYF
TRBJ2-1 | 13 | TRBV7-7 | NA | CASSLAGGLEQFF
TRBJ2-5 | 15 | TRBV2 | NA | CASSEGTTFQETQYF
TRBJ2-1 | 12 | TRBV2 | NA | CASKGEYNEQFF
TRBJ2-7 | 12 | TRBV5-4 | once | CASSYPPDEQYF
TRBJ1-6 | 12 | TRBV27 | NA | CASSFFESPLHF
TRBJ1-6 | 12 | TRBV18 | NA | CASSPSDAPLHF
TRBJ1-5 | 14 | TRBV6-1 | NA | CASSELAGNQPQHF
TRBJ1-1 | 13 | TRBV5-6 | NA | CASSFASNTEAFF
TRBJ1-2 | 14 | TRBV7-2 | NA | CASSLVSTDYGYTF
TRBJ2-7 | 12 | TRBV5-5 | NA | CASSLAEVEQYF
TRBJ2-7 | 10 | TRBV28 | NA | CASSDREKYF
TRBJ2-7 | 15 | TRBV6-8 | NA | CASSYPGHHPYEQYF
TRBJ1-1 | 13 | TRBV10-3 | NA | CAISGGANTEAFF
TRBJ1-5 | 14 | TRBV7-6 | NA | CASSFADREQPQHF
TRBJ2-7 | 12 | TRBV28 | NA | CASSLWSYEQYF
TRBJ1-2 | 12 | TRBV6-1 | few | CASSEASGYRTF
TRBJ1-1 | 11 | TRBV29-1 | NA | CSVKEGTEAFF
TRBJ2-7 | 16 | TRBV7-9 | NA | CASSSGPREGSYEQYF
TRBJ1-5 | 15 | TRBV2 | once | CASSQGPDSNQPQHF
TRBJ1-5 | 15 | TRBV28 | NA | CASRRTQGGNQPQHF
TRBJ1-1 | 14 | TRBV10-3 | NA | CAIMWGSENTEAFF
TRBJ1-1 | 14 | TRBV6-5 | NA | CASRAGTGGTEAFF
TRBJ1-2 | 13 | TRBV2 | NA | CASNPTANYGYTF
TRBJ1-3 | 16 | TRBV7-9 | NA | CASSLAGTDSGNTIYF
TRBJ2-1 | 15 | TRBV5-4 | once | CASSLVRGGDNEQFF
TRBJ2-1 | 12 | TRBV10-1 | NA | CASSGGGDEQFF
TRBJ1-5 | 14 | TRBV10-3 | NA | CAISEGTSNQPQHF